A selection of T cell receptor beta chains follows, all from one sample in a study of blood T cell repertoires in COVID-19. Assay used: immunoSEQ multiplex PCR; TCRdb lists only in-frame clones, some missing. The table has 210,000 or so clones, 84% seen once. The sample taken for sequencing was peripheral blood. These receptors were collected from a woman older than 75 with active or convalescent COVID-19. Each CDR3 is given with its conserved first and last residue. A D gene is named only where the DNA matches it firmly. The size entry is marked missing in some rows and otherwise reads once, few, many or a size class.

D	J	V	size	DNA	CDR3
-	TRBJ2-7	TRBV2	-	TGTGCCAGCAGTGAAGGCAGGTCTAGCGATACGTACGAGCAGTACTTC	CASSEGRSSDTYEQYF
-	TRBJ2-3	TRBV6-4	-	TGTGCCAGCAGTCTTAGCGGACTTAGCACAGATACGCAGTATTTT	CASSLSGLSTDTQYF
TRBD2	TRBJ2-5	TRBV7-8	many	TGTGCCAGCAGCTTACGGGGGGGAGGGGAGACCCAGTACTTC	CASSLRGGGETQYF
-	TRBJ2-2	TRBV7-2	-	TGTGCCAGCAGCCCACTACCGTTCGTCGGGGAGCTGTTTTTT	CASSPLPFVGELFF
-	TRBJ1-2	TRBV5-1	-	TGCGCCAGCAGCCCGGCGCCGTCAAGGGGCGCATCCTATGGCTACACCTTC	CASSPAPSRGASYGYTF
TRBD1	TRBJ2-7	TRBV27	few	TGTGCCAGCAGTCCAAAGGCCGGGACAGGCTACTACGAGCAGTACTTC	CASSPKAGTGYYEQYF
TRBD1	TRBJ2-2	TRBV27	-	TGTGCCAGCAGTTTAGTCCGACTGGGGACAGGGGGCATCGGGGAGCTGTTTTTT	CASSLVRLGTGGIGELFF
-	TRBJ1-1	TRBV19	-	TGTGCCAGTGGGGCAGGGGCCGACACTGAAGCTTTCTTT	CASGAGADTEAFF
TRBD1	TRBJ1-3	TRBV3-1/TRBV3-2	-	TGTGCCAGCAGCCAGCGGGACAGTACTAGAAACACCATATATTTT	CASSQRDSTRNTIYF
TRBD2	TRBJ2-1	TRBV3-1/TRBV3-2	-	TGTGCCAGCAGCCGGTACGGGAGGGTGGACAATGAGCAGTTCTTC	CASSRYGRVDNEQFF
TRBD1	TRBJ1-1	TRBV5-1	-	TGCGCCAGCAGCTGGGGACAGGGGAACACTGAAGCTTTCTTT	CASSWGQGNTEAFF
-	TRBJ1-2	TRBV4-1	-	TGCGCCAGCAGCCTTGCAGACAGCTATGGCTACACCTTC	CASSLADSYGYTF
-	TRBJ1-5	TRBV21-1	-	TGTGCCAGCAGCAATACCCGGGACATACGGAATCAGCCCCAGCATTTT	CASSNTRDIRNQPQHF
TRBD1	TRBJ2-3	TRBV6-6	-	TGTGCCAGCAGTCGGACAGGGGGCAGGACAGATACGCAGTATTTT	CASSRTGGRTDTQYF
TRBD1	TRBJ2-1	TRBV6-6	-	TGTGCCAGCAGTTACCCGGGACAGGGGGAGAAGCAGTTCTTC	CASSYPGQGEKQFF
TRBD2	TRBJ2-5	TRBV6-6	-	TGTGCCAGCAGTACCCGGACTAGCGGGAAAGAGACCCAGTACTTC	CASSTRTSGKETQYF
TRBD2	TRBJ2-3	TRBV9	-	TGTGCCAGCAGCGTCTTTAGCGGGACAACCACCACAGATACGCAGTATTTT	CASSVFSGTTTTDTQYF
-	TRBJ2-6	TRBV5-1	-	TGCGCCAGCAGCTTGGCCGCAGGGGCTGGGGCCAACGTCCTGACTTTC	CASSLAAGAGANVLTF
-	TRBJ1-1	TRBV2	-	TGTGCCAGCAGTGAAGGGTGGACAGCGAACACTGAAGCTTTCTTT	CASSEGWTANTEAFF
TRBD2	TRBJ2-1	TRBV7-8	-	TGTGCCAGCAGCTTAGGGGACGGGACTAGCGGGAGTAATGAGCAGTTCTTC	CASSLGDGTSGSNEQFF
-	TRBJ2-7	TRBV7-8	-	TGTGCCAGCAGCTTAGCGAAGCAGGGTATCTACGAGCAGTACTTC	CASSLAKQGIYEQYF
TRBD1	TRBJ2-2	TRBV7-9	once	TGTGCCAGCAGCCCCGGACAGGGGGCGTCCGGGGAGCTGTTTTTT	CASSPGQGASGELFF
-	TRBJ2-7	TRBV15	-	TGTGCCACCAGCAGGGGCACAGGGTTCTCCTACGAGCAGTACTTC	CATSRGTGFSYEQYF
TRBD1	TRBJ2-6	TRBV27	-	TGTGCCAGCAAAACGGACAGGGGGTCTGGGGCCAACGTCCTGACTTTC	CASKTDRGSGANVLTF
TRBD1	TRBJ2-3	TRBV6-9	-	TGTGCCAGCAGTTATATTCCCCCTACCACGGGACAGAGCACAGATACGCAGTATTTT	CASSYIPPTTGQSTDTQYF
-	TRBJ2-2	TRBV15	-	TGTGCCACCAGCAGAGCTCTCCCCGGGGAGCTGTTTTTT	CATSRALPGELFF
TRBD2	TRBJ2-1	TRBV29-1	-	TGCAGCGTGGGGATGACTAGCGGGGTCTACAATGAGCAGTTCTTC	CSVGMTSGVYNEQFF
TRBD1	TRBJ2-7	TRBV30	-	TGTGCCTGGAGTGTCGGGACAGCTTTAAACTACGAGCAGTACTTC	CAWSVGTALNYEQYF
TRBD1	TRBJ1-4	TRBV7-2	-	TGTGCCAGCAGCCCGGGACAGAATAATGAAAAACTGTTTTTT	CASSPGQNNEKLFF
TRBD1	TRBJ2-2	TRBV5-1	-	TGCGCCAGCAGCTGGGGGACAGGCGATGCCGGGGAGCTGTTTTTT	CASSWGTGDAGELFF
-	TRBJ1-5	TRBV6-2/TRBV6-3	-	TGTGCCAGCAGTTACTCCCCAGGGGGCAATCAGCCCCAGCATTTT	CASSYSPGGNQPQHF
TRBD1	TRBJ2-5	TRBV11-3	-	TGTGCCAGTTCTTCCGGGACAGGGGGTCAAGAGACCCAGTACTTC	CASSSGTGGQETQYF
TRBD2	TRBJ2-3	TRBV2	-	TGTGCCAGCAAACTAGCGGGCACAGATACGCAGTATTTT	CASKLAGTDTQYF
-	TRBJ2-1	TRBV11-3	-	TGTGCCAGCAGCTTAGATCTCGTCAGGCTGGGTGAGCAGTTCTTC	CASSLDLVRLGEQFF
-	TRBJ2-1	TRBV10-3	-	TGTGCCATCAGCCAGCTAGTAGTCTATGAGCAGTTCTTC	CAISQLVVYEQFF
TRBD1	TRBJ1-5	TRBV24-1	-	TGTGCCACCAGTGATGGGACAGGGGTTTATCAGCCCCAGCATTTT	CATSDGTGVYQPQHF
TRBD1	TRBJ2-3	TRBV7-9	-	TGTGCCAGCAGCCAAGGGGGCTGGGATACGCAGTATTTT	CASSQGGWDTQYF
-	TRBJ1-5	TRBV28	-	TGTGCCAGCAGTACCCCGGTCGTCGGGGTGGATCAGCCCCAGCATTTT	CASSTPVVGVDQPQHF
-	TRBJ1-3	TRBV28	-	TGTGCCAGCAGTTGGAACAGGGCTGGAAACACCATATATTTT	CASSWNRAGNTIYF
-	TRBJ1-3	TRBV7-9	-	TGTGCCAGCAGCTTGGCCACCACCATATATTTT	CASSLATTIYF
TRBD2	TRBJ2-5	TRBV7-6	-	TGTGCCAGCAGCCTCTTAGCGGGGAAAGAGACCCAGTACTTC	CASSLLAGKETQYF
TRBD1	TRBJ1-2	TRBV29-1	-	TGCAGCGTTGACCTAGGACAGGGACAGGTCTACACCTTC	CSVDLGQGQVYTF
-	TRBJ2-1	TRBV28	-	TGTGCCAGCAGTTCTGCGCAGGACACTTTCAATGAGCAGTTCTTC	CASSSAQDTFNEQFF
-	TRBJ2-4	TRBV20-1	-	TGCAGTGCCCTAGCCAAAAACATTCAGTACTTC	CSALAKNIQYF
-	TRBJ1-2	TRBV6-5	-	TGTGCCAGCAGTTACCCCCCCCGGGATGGCTACACCTTC	CASSYPPRDGYTF